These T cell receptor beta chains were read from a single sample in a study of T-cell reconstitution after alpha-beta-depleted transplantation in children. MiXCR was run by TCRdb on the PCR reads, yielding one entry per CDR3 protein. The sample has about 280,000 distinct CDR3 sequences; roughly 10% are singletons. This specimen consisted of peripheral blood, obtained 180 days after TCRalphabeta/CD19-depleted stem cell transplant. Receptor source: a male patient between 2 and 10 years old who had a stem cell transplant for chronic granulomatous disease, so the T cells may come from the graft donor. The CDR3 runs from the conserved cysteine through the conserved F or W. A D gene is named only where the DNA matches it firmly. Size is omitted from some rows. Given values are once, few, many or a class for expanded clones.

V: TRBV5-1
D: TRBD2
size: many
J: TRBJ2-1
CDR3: CASRVELAGDNEQFF
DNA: TGCGCCAGCAGGGTAGAACTAGCGGGAGACAATGAGCAGTTCTTC

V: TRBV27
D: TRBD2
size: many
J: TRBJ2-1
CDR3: CASSFTGTSGWSSYNEQFF
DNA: TGTGCCAGCAGTTTCACCGGGACTAGCGGTTGGAGCTCCTACAATGAGCAGTTCTTC

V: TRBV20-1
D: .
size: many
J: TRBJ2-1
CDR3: CSARAPAGEQFF
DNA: TGCAGTGCTAGAGCTCCCGCTGGCGAGCAGTTCTTC

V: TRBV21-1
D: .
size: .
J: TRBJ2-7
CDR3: CAISAVGWGLWDYEQYF
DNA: TGTGCCATCAGCGCTGTAGGTTGGGGCCTGTGGGATTACGAGCAGTACTTC

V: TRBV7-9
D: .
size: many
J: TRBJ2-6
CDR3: CASSLEGPGANVLTF
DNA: TGTGCCAGCAGCTTAGAAGGGCCCGGGGCCAACGTCCTGACTTTC

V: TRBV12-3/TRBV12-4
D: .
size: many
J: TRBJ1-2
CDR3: CASSRDLGTGYTF
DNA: TGTGCCAGCAGTCGGGATCTGGGGACGGGCTACACCTTC

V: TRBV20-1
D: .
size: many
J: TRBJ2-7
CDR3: CSAREKGGSAYEQYF
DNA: TGCAGTGCTAGAGAGAAGGGGGGGTCAGCCTACGAGCAGTACTTC

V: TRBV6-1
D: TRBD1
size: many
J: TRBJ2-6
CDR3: CASRSGQGAAGANVLTF
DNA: TGTGCCAGCAGGTCCGGACAGGGGGCGGCCGGGGCCAACGTCCTGACTTTC

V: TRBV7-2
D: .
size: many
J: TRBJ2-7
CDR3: CASSLDYSYEQYF
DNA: TGTGCCAGCAGCTTAGACTACAGCTACGAGCAGTACTTC

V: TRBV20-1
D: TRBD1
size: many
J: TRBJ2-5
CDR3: CSAKEPTGDQYF
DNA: TGCAGTGCGAAAGAACCCACAGGGGACCAGTACTTC

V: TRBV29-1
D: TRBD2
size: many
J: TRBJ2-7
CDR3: CSVGLARGEQYF
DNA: TGCAGCGTTGGACTAGCGAGGGGGGAGCAGTACTTC

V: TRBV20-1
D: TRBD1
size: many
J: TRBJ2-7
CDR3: CSARRQGEGQYF
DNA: TGCAGTGCGCGAAGACAGGGTGAAGGGCAGTACTTC

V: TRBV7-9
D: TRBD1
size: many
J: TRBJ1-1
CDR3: CASTRGVNTEAFF
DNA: TGTGCCAGCACCAGGGGGGTGAACACTGAAGCTTTCTTT

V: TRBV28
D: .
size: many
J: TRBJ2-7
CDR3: CASHSFAGSYEQYF
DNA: TGTGCCAGCCACAGTTTCGCCGGGTCCTACGAGCAGTACTTC

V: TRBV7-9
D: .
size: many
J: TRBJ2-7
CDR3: CASSLGDYEQYF
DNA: TGTGCCAGCAGCTTAGGGGACTACGAGCAGTACTTC

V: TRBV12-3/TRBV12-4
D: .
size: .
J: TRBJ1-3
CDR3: CASSLVEVGNTIYF
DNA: TGTGCCAGCAGTTTAGTGGAAGTTGGAAACACCATATATTTT

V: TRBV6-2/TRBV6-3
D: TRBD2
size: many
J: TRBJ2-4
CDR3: CASSPAGTRDIQYF
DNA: TGTGCCAGCAGTCCAGCCGGGACTAGGGACATTCAGTACTTC

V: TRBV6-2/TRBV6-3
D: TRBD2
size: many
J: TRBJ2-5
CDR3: CASSSAKPGTSGRWRETQYF
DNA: TGTGCCAGCAGTTCGGCTAAGCCTGGGACTAGCGGGAGGTGGAGGGAGACCCAGTACTTC

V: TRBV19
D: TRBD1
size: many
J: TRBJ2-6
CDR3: CASSNGQVISGANVLTF
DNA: TGTGCCAGTAGTAATGGACAGGTGATCTCTGGGGCCAACGTCCTGACTTTC

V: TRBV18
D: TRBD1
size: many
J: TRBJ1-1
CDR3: CASSPGQGPNTEAFF
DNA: TGTGCCAGCTCACCCGGACAGGGGCCCAACACTGAAGCTTTCTTT

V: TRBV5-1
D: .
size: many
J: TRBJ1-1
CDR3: CASSLARGVGNTEAFF
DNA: TGCGCCAGCAGCTTGGCTCGGGGGGTTGGGAACACTGAAGCTTTCTTT

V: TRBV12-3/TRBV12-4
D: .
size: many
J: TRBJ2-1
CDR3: CASNQGGNEQFF
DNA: TGTGCCAGCAACCAAGGGGGCAATGAGCAGTTCTTC

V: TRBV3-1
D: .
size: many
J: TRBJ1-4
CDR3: CASSQYSGGKDEKLFF
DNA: TGTGCCAGCAGCCAATACAGTGGGGGTAAAGATGAAAAACTGTTTTTT

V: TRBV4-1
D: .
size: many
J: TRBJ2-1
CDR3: CASSPTKKEQTFYNEQFF
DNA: TGCGCCAGCAGCCCCACAAAGAAGGAACAGACGTTTTACAATGAGCAGTTCTTC

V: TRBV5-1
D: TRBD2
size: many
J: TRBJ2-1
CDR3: CASSSYSGAANEQFF
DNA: TGCGCCAGCAGCTCCTATAGCGGGGCTGCCAATGAGCAGTTCTTC

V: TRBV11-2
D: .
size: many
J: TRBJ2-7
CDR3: CASNINSGTQYEQYF
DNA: TGTGCCAGCAATATCAATTCCGGGACACAGTACGAGCAGTACTTC

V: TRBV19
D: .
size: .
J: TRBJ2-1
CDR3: CAGYEGEQFF
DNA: TGTGCCGGGTACGAGGGTGAGCAGTTCTTC

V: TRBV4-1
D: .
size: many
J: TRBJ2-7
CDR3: CASSQVVSGPTYEQYF
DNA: TGCGCCAGCAGCCAAGTGGTGAGCGGGCCGACCTACGAGCAGTACTTC

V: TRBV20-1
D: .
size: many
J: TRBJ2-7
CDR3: CSAGEPGEQYF
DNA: TGCAGTGCAGGAGAACCCGGCGAGCAGTACTTC

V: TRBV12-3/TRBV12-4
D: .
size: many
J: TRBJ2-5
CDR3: CASSFRDKETQYF
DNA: TGTGCCAGCAGTTTCAGAGATAAAGAGACCCAGTACTTC

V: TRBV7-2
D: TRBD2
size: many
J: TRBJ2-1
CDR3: CASSYPGLAGGYNEQFF
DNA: TGTGCCAGCAGCTACCCGGGACTAGCGGGGGGGTACAATGAGCAGTTCTTC

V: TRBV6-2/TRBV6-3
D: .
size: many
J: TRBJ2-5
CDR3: CATSGDYQETQYF
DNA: TGTGCCACCTCAGGGGACTACCAAGAGACCCAGTACTTC

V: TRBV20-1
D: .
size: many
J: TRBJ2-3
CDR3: CSAGGRADTQYF
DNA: TGCAGTGCTGGGGGGCGGGCAGATACGCAGTATTTT

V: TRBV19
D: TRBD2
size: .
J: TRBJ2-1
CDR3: CASSIDRLAGRGGNEQFF
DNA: TGTGCCAGTAGTATAGATAGACTAGCGGGAAGGGGTGGCAATGAGCAGTTCTTC

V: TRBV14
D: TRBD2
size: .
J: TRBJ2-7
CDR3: CASSRRGGTSGASSYEQYF
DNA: TGTGCCAGCAGCCGTCGAGGTGGGACTAGCGGGGCAAGCTCCTACGAGCAGTACTTC

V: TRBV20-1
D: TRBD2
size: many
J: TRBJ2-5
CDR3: CSARDPGLAGETQYF
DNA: TGCAGTGCTAGAGACCCTGGACTAGCGGGAGAGACCCAGTACTTC

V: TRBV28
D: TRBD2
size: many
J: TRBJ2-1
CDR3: CASSILTSGRAVSNEQFF
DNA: TGTGCCAGCAGCATCCTGACTAGCGGGAGGGCCGTTAGTAATGAGCAGTTCTTC